The clone carrying this TCR beta chain was observed at least ten times. Its matching antigen is unknown. The CDR3 runs 14 residues. Trimming pared 0 bases from V and 2 bases from J, leaving 11 bases between. CDR1 SQVTM and CDR2 ANQGSEA come from the germline V gene. The sample is drawn from a study of CD8 T cells in ankylosing spondylitis. Whole-study findings and limits: Typical of ankylosing spondylitis blood, it appeared, was a TCR beta motif of under 10 highly homologous variants. It was reported that disease-linked clones were significantly enriched in matched ankylosing spondylitis synovial fluid. Previous work reported some of these motif variants in the synovial fluid and blood of reactive arthritis.

In making TCR beta libraries, quantitative 5'-RACE with molecular barcodes was used. One entry per CDR3 protein, called by TCRdb with MiXCR from the 5' RACE reads. The sample contains roughly 240,000 distinct CDR3 sequences, approximately 8.4% of which appear only once. Sample: blood, either unsorted or a sorted T cell fraction (not recorded which). This clonotype originated in a female donor with ankylosing spondylitis or in good health (not recorded which). This chain uses TRBV29-1 with TRBJ2-7; perhaps D is TRBD1 or TRBD2 (5 bases each). The DNA for the CDR3 is TGCAGCGTTGAAGATCAGGGTAGCGCCTACGAGCAGTACTTC. It is translated as CSVEDQGSAYEQYF.